This T cell receptor beta chain was sequenced in a study of blood T cell repertoires in COVID-19. The protocol was immunoSEQ multiplex PCR, while the TCRdb copy is restricted to in-frame clones and leaves out a portion. The sample comprises approximately 200,000 clones, 88% of which are singletons, and approximately 3.7% rests with the top ten. The CDR3 sequence is 15 residues long. Germline V CDR1 and CDR2: SGHAT, FQNNGV. Trimming removed 3 bases from V and 0 bases from J, with 12 bases in between. The sequencing sample was made of PBMCs or T cells enriched from blood (not recorded which). This receptor was obtained from a woman in her thirties who had been exposed to COVID-19. The chain links TRBV11-2 to TRBJ2-7; possibly TRBD1 for D (6 bases). Here the CDR3 DNA reads TGTGCCAGCAGCTTCGACAGGATGAACTCCTACGAGCAGTACTTC. As protein: CASSFDRMNSYEQYF.